This TCR beta chain was sequenced during a study of cytomegalovirus exposure and HLA in healthy donors. V gave up 4 bases and J gave up 6 bases, with 13 bases separating them. The germline gives CDR1 ENHRY, CDR2 SYGVKD. The CDR3 extends over 13 amino acids. Findings and limits, study-wide: Researchers left out some V segments, among them TRBV6-2 and TRBV6-3, as indistinguishable. Later, an analysis found that common viral pathogens appeared to be linked with several of the most significant clusters.

Turning to this clone: The antigen is unknown.

Researchers ran the PCR with 60 Vbeta and 13 Jbeta primers. Assay used: immunoSEQ multiplex PCR; TCRdb lists only in-frame clones, some missing. The table has 60,000 to 70,000 clones, 55% to 80% seen once. The sequencing input was PBMCs. The chain uses TRBV10-3 and TRBJ2-7; D may be TRBD2 (5 bases). The origin of this receptor is a woman in her forties or fifties in good health and CMV-seronegative. Here the CDR3 reads CAISARLAGEQYF. The DNA for the CDR3 is TGTGCCATCAGTGCTCGGCTAGCAGGCGAGCAGTACTTC.